The 22 T cell receptor beta chains below were found in one sample sequenced in a study of T cell changes during pregnancy in multiple sclerosis. Data came from immunoSEQ multiplex PCR; TCRdb stores just in-frame clones and leaves some out. The sample has approximately 51,000 clones; 93% are singletons. Sequences were derived from peripheral blood, sampled in the second trimester of pregnancy. The origin of the receptors is a female donor with multiple sclerosis, enrolled in a pregnancy study.

The V and J genes are TRBV9 and TRBJ2-3; D may be TRBD2 (6 bases). This CDR3 is 16 amino acids long. Germline CDR1 SGDLS, CDR2 YYNGEE. Deletions cut 0 bases from V and 2 bases from J, with 13 bases between. CDR3 bases: TGTGCCAGCAGCGTAGCGGGGCGGGGTAACACAGATACGCAGTATTTT. Translated: CASSVAGRGNTDTQYF.

The chain couples TRBV11-3 to TRBJ2-1; D remains ambiguous. The length of the CDR3 is 17 residues. Trimming pared 5 bases from V and 1 base from J, leaving 18 bases between. Germline CDR1 is SGHNT and CDR2 is YENEEA. The CDR3 DNA reads TGTGCCAGCAGCGCACGCCCGCCTAATGAGTCCTACAATGAGCAGTTCTTC. As protein: CASSARPPNESYNEQFF.

V gene TRBV7-2 combines with J gene TRBJ2-1; 11 nucleotides line up with TRBD2. The CDR3 is 15 residues long. The V gene end was trimmed by 2 bases and the J gene end by 7 bases; junction bases not matched to a gene: 4. The germline gives CDR1 SGHTA, CDR2 FQGNSA. The CDR3 loop reads CASSLLAGGPNEQFF. In DNA, the CDR3 is TGTGCCAGCAGCTTATTAGCGGGAGGGCCGAATGAGCAGTTCTTC.

The CDR3 region is CATEDSSGNTIYF. The CDR3 DNA reads TGTGCCACCGAGGACAGCTCTGGAAACACCATATATTTT. The chain recombines TRBV6-5 with TRBJ1-3; tentatively, D is TRBD1 (6 bases). Germline V CDR1 and CDR2: MNHEY, SVGAGI. Trimming removed 10 bases at V and 0 bases at J, with 10 bases between. The CDR3 is 13 amino acids.

V usage is TRBV20-1 and J usage is TRBJ2-3; D remains ambiguous. V was cut by 7 bases and J by 2 bases, with 4 bases left in between. CDR1 is DFQATT, CDR2 SNEGSKA, per germline (reference sequence). The CDR3 runs to 10 residues. CDR3: CSGHTDTQYF. For the CDR3, the DNA is TGCAGTGGACACACAGATACGCAGTATTTT.

The CDR3 spells CASSLRLAGVTSTDTQYF. CDR3 in DNA: TGCGCCAGCAGCCTAAGACTAGCGGGAGTTACCAGCACAGATACGCAGTATTTT. This chain links TRBV5-1 with TRBJ2-3; 12 bases line up with TRBD2. CDR3 length: 18 residues. V was pared by 4 bases and J by 0 bases, with 9 bases of the junction left unmatched. CDR1 is SGHRS and CDR2 is YFSETQ in the germline V gene.

This chain connects TRBV5-1 to TRBJ1-2; D gene ambiguous. This CDR3 region has 12 residues. Germline lookup yields CDR1 SGHRS and CDR2 YFSETQ. Trimming shortened V by 4 bases and J by 2 bases, and 6 bases separated the two germline ends. The CDR3 DNA reads as TGCGCCAGCAGCAGCAGGAACTATGGCTACACCTTC. Its protein is CASSSRNYGYTF.

This sequence joins TRBV4-2 and TRBJ2-2; D is perhaps TRBD1 (5 bases). Trimming took 0 bases from V and 3 from J, leaving 11 bases between them. Looked up from germline, CDR1 is LGHNA and CDR2 is YNFKEQ. This CDR3 spans 16 amino acids. The CDR3 spells CASSQDLGAYTGELFF. The CDR3 coding sequence is TGTGCCAGCAGCCAAGATCTTGGGGCTTACACCGGGGAGCTGTTTTTT.

V and J are TRBV5-1 and TRBJ2-7; TRBD1 agrees at 7 bases. The CDR3 totals 17 residues. The germline CDR1 and CDR2 sequences are SGHRS and YFSETQ. Germline trimming cut 4 bases from V and 0 bases from J; bases unmatched to any gene: 13. Here the CDR3 reads CASSKEPTGLGSYEQYF. The CDR3 bases are TGCGCCAGCAGCAAGGAACCGACAGGGTTGGGCTCCTACGAGCAGTACTTC.

The rearrangement uses TRBV21-1 and TRBJ1-3. TRBV21-1 is a pseudogene. The CDR3 covers 17 residues. The CDR3 nucleotides read TGTGCCAGCAGCAAAGTTCGGGGGGTCGTGGGTGGAAACACCATATATTTT. It specifies CASSKVRGVVGGNTIYF.

The chain is built from TRBV19 and TRBJ2-7; TRBD2 agrees at 9 bases. Germline V CDR1 and CDR2: LNHDA, SQIVND (reference sequence). This CDR3 is built from 15 residues. The junction had 12 bases not matched to a gene; V was cut back by 5 bases and J by 7 bases. The CDR3 region has the DNA TGTGCCAGTAGTGGGGGATTAGCGGGAGCCGGGGAGCAGTACTTC. Translating it yields CASSGGLAGAGEQYF.

This clone showed up just once. This sequence joins TRBV5-1 and TRBJ1-2, with 7 bases matching TRBD1. Per germline, CDR1 SGHRS and CDR2 YFSETQ. The CDR3 contains 15 residues. V lost 0 bases and J lost 8; bases outside the gene matches: 10. The CDR3 spells CASSLAVDRAGGYTF. CDR3 DNA sequence: TGCGCCAGCAGCTTGGCCGTAGACAGGGCGGGCGGCTACACCTTC.

The chain combines TRBV7-9 with TRBJ2-1; TRBD1 agrees at 12 bases. CDR1 SEHNR and CDR2 FQNEAQ come from the germline V gene (reference sequence). CDR3 length equals 14 residues. J was trimmed by 14 bases and V by 4 bases; bases with no gene match: 9. This CDR3 is CASSSPGQGAIEFF. The CDR3 DNA is TGTGCCAGCAGCTCACCGGGACAGGGGGCTATCGAGTTCTTC.

The V call is TRBV6-6, the J call TRBJ2-2; D might be TRBD2 (6 bases). Germline CDR1 is MNHNY and CDR2 is SVGAGI (reference sequence). The CDR3 has 15 amino acids. The germline V and J ends were trimmed by 6 bases and 7 bases, with 18 bases remaining between them. The CDR3 bases are TGTGCCAGCAGCTCCCACGGGGGAACGAGCGGGGAGCTGTTTTTT. This codes for CASSSHGGTSGELFF.

The V and J genes are TRBV27 and TRBJ2-7, with D perhaps TRBD2 (5 bases). Germline-derived CDR1 and CDR2 are MNHEY and SMNVEV (reference sequence). Trimming took 4 bases from V and 0 from J, leaving 16 bases between them. This CDR3 has 16 residues. This CDR3 is CASSSYFSVSSYEQYF. The DNA of the CDR3 is TGTGCCAGCAGTTCATACTTTAGCGTGAGCTCCTACGAGCAGTACTTC.

This clone was observed once. This chain connects TRBV19 to TRBJ2-1; 9 bases are shared with TRBD2. CDR1 is LNHDA, CDR2 SQIVND, per germline (reference sequence). The CDR3 totals 15 residues. With 4 bases clipped from V and 7 bases from J, the junction kept 8 bases outside the gene matches. CDR3: CASSTAGGRVNEQFF. Written as DNA, the CDR3 is TGTGCCAGTAGTACCGCGGGCGGGAGGGTGAATGAGCAGTTCTTC.

This chain links TRBV11-2 with TRBJ1-2; D perhaps matches TRBD1 (6 bases). The CDR3 covers 16 residues. Germline assignment: CDR1 SGHAT and CDR2 FQNNGV. Trimming stripped 5 bases from V and 5 bases from J, with 21 bases between. CDR3: CASSPPDRVRRYGYTF. The CDR3, as DNA: TGTGCCAGCAGCCCTCCGGACAGAGTCCGACGATATGGCTACACCTTC.

CDR3 sequence (DNA): TGTGCCAGCAGTCCTGAGGTTCCAGATACGCAGTATTTT. Encoded protein: CASSPEVPDTQYF. The chain recombines TRBV28 with TRBJ2-3; D call uncertain. CDR3 size: 13 residues. Trimming took 5 bases from V and 4 from J, leaving 10 bases between them. The germline V gene encodes CDR1 MDHEN and CDR2 SYDVKM.

V gene TRBV9 combines with J gene TRBJ2-2; 9 bases map to TRBD1. V shed 3 bases, J shed 1 base, and the junction held 4 bases outside the gene matches. Germline V gives CDR1 SGDLS, CDR2 YYNGEE. CDR3 length: 16 amino acids. CDR3 in DNA: TGTGCCAGCAGCGGACGACAGGGGGGGAACACCGGGGAGCTGTTTTTT. Protein sequence: CASSGRQGGNTGELFF.

This chain joins TRBV30 and TRBJ2-2, with a tentative D call TRBD2 (7 bases). The V end was cut by 8 bases, the J end by 5 bases, with 15 bases between. Germline CDR1 and CDR2: GTSNPN and SVGIG (reference sequence). This CDR3 has 13 amino acids. CDR3 nucleotides: TGTGCCAAGGGGGGGGTAGGGACCGGGGAGCTGTTTTTT. It is translated as CAKGGVGTGELFF. Based on the CDR3 plus reference TRBV30 and TRBJ2-2, the full variable domain is SQTIHQWPATLVQPVGSPLSLECTVEGTSNPNLYWYRQAAGRGLQLLFYSVGIGQISSEVPQNLSASRPQDRQFILSSKKLLLSDSGFYLCAKGGVGTGELFFGEGSRLTVL.

This chain joins TRBV5-4 and TRBJ2-7, with TRBD1 identical over 7 bases. The CDR3 length is 12 residues. Trimming at V came to 3 bases and at J to 3 bases, leaving 0 bases not matched to a gene. Germline CDR1 reads SGHNT; CDR2 reads YYREEE (reference sequence). CDR3 in DNA: TGTGCCAGCAGCTGGGACAGCTACGAGCAGTACTTC. Amino acid sequence: CASSWDSYEQYF.

Here the CDR3 reads CASTPGQGTGELFF. CDR3 sequence (DNA): TGTGCCAGCACCCCGGGACAGGGGACCGGGGAGCTGTTTTTT. The chain recombines TRBV6-1 with TRBJ2-2; 10 bases line up with TRBD1. The CDR3 totals 14 residues. Looked up from germline, CDR1 is MNHNS and CDR2 is SASEGT. With 7 bases clipped from V and 5 bases from J, the junction kept 4 bases outside the gene matches.